This TCR beta chain was observed in a study of OX40 agonist ivuxolimab in advanced cancers. Overall study: All patients had ivuxolimab intravenously every 2 weeks at 0.01 to 10 mg/kg.

With baseline, cycle 4 day 1, and cycle 7 day 1 as timepoints, blood was sampled. Looked up from germline, CDR1 is MRHNA and CDR2 is SNTAGT. V was trimmed by 1 base and J by 0 bases, leaving 4 bases between them. CDR3 size: 15 residues. The data were produced by immunoSEQ multiplex PCR, yet TCRdb's version contains in-frame clones alone and is incomplete. The data hold under 100,000 clones, with 80% to 95% observed a single time. This receptor was obtained from an adult with an advanced solid tumor such as melanoma, head and neck, liver or kidney cancer. The material was CD4+ or CD8+ T cells sorted from blood, obtained in a trial of the OX40 agonist ivuxolimab. The chain links TRBV6-4 to TRBJ2-6; D is ambiguous. This CDR3 is CASSDYHSGANVLTF. The CDR3 DNA follows: TGTGCCAGCAGTGACTATCACTCTGGGGCCAACGTCCTGACTTTC.